The 26 T cell receptor beta chains given below trace back to one sample, sequenced in a study of T cells in Graves' hyperthyroidism and ophthalmopathy. The CDR3 regions of TCR beta were amplified from RNA transcripts. HTBI primers were used for first-round RT-PCR of the TCR CDR3. TCRdb redid the calling of the multiplex PCR reads with MiXCR, one entry per CDR3 protein. This table holds approximately 590,000 distinct CDR3 sequences, 15% to 18% found once. Sample: blood. The receptors stem from a woman younger than 45 with Graves' hyperthyroidism.

This chain joins TRBV20-1 and TRBJ1-2, with TRBD1 matching 8 bases. CDR1 DFQATT and CDR2 SNEGSKA come from the germline V gene (reference sequence). J gave up 4 bases and V 4 bases, and 17 bases lay outside the gene matches. This CDR3 has 17 residues. The CDR3 spells CSATDTRGPPQFYGYTF. The CDR3 DNA sequence: TGCAGTGCTACGGATACCAGGGGGCCGCCTCAATTCTATGGCTACACCTTC.

This clonotype was seen many times. The chain recombines TRBV6-1 with TRBJ2-4; D possibly corresponds to TRBD2 (6 bases). This CDR3 region has 13 residues. CDR1 is MNHNS and CDR2 is SASEGT in the germline V gene. Deletions cut 0 bases from V and 7 bases from J, with 7 bases between. CDR3 sequence (DNA): TGTGCCAGCAGTGAAGCAACTAGCAACATTCAGTACTTC. Encoded protein: CASSEATSNIQYF.

As for this clonotype: Possible read error: a much larger clone is one base away. The rearrangement uses TRBV5-4 and TRBJ1-1; D is undetermined. This CDR3 has 14 amino acids. The V gene lost 1 base and the J gene lost 5 bases, with 12 bases spanning the gap. Germline CDR1 is SGHNT and CDR2 is YYREEE (reference sequence). The CDR3 coding sequence is TGTGCCAGCAGCTTGAGGGCCGTGGGGACTGAAGCTTTCTTT. Amino acids: CASSLRAVGTEAFF.

This clonotype showed up many times. V is TRBV10-3 and J is TRBJ1-5; 9 bases are a match to TRBD1. The CDR3 contains 17 residues. Unmatched junction bases numbered 6, after V lost 0 bases and J lost 3 bases. In germline, CDR1 is ENHRY, CDR2 SYGVKD. CDR3 in DNA: TGTGCCATCAGTGAGTCCCCGGGACAGGGAGACAATCAGCCCCAGCATTTT. Translation gives CAISESPGQGDNQPQHF.

Concerning this clonotype itself: The junction departs from the called germline gene at one end, perhaps through a read error. V gene TRBV9 combines with J gene TRBJ2-7; D perhaps matches TRBD1 (7 bases). The CDR3 length is 14 residues. CDR1 is SGDLS, CDR2 YYNGEE, per germline. Here the CDR3 DNA reads TGTACCAGCAGCGTCGGCGGGACAGCCTACGAGCAGTACTTC. Amino acid sequence: CTSSVGGTAYEQYF.

This clonotype was seen at least ten times. The chain links TRBV27 to TRBJ2-1; 7 bases are shared with TRBD2. Germline V gene sequence: CDR1 MNHEY, CDR2 SMNVEV (reference sequence). After removal of 4 bases from V and 8 bases from J, the junction contained 14 bases not matched to a gene. The CDR3 is 16 residues long. CDR3 coding DNA: TGTGCCAGCAGTTCTAAGCGGGATAAAGGTATCGATGAGCAGTTCTTC. Protein: CASSSKRDKGIDEQFF.

This clonotype has a count of ten or more. The chain employs TRBV11-2 and TRBJ1-2, with no clear D. Germline loops: CDR1 SGHAT, CDR2 FQNNGV. This CDR3 has 14 amino acids. The V end was cut by 3 bases, the J end by 5 bases, with 13 bases between. CDR3 in amino acids: CASSFREIGYGYTF. The CDR3 DNA reads as TGTGCCAGCAGCTTTCGGGAAATCGGGTATGGCTACACCTTC. Variable domain in full (rest from reference TRBV11-2 and TRBJ1-2): EAGVAQSPRYKIIEKRQSVAFWCNPISGHATLYWYQQILGQGPKLLIQFQNNGVVDDSQLPKDRFSAERLKGVDSTLKIQPAKLEDSAVYLCASSFREIGYGYTFGSGTRLTVV.

DNA for the CDR3: TGTGCCAGCAGTCACGGGACAAGGGGTTACGAGCAGTACTTC. Protein: CASSHGTRGYEQYF. V gene TRBV6-2 or TRBV6-3 combines with J gene TRBJ2-7, with D maybe TRBD1 (6 bases). Germline CDR1 reads MNHEY; CDR2 reads SVGEGT. There are 14 residues in the CDR3. The V end was cut by 5 bases, the J end by 4 bases, with 15 bases between.

This clonotype was recorded at least ten times. J is TRBJ1-1 and V is TRBV5-1; D remains ambiguous. This CDR3 is 15 amino acids long. V lost 0 bases, J lost 0 bases, and 9 bases lay in between. Germline CDR1 and CDR2: SGHRS and YFSETQ. The DNA of the CDR3 is TGCGCCAGCAGCTTGGTTGGAGGGCTGAACACTGAAGCTTTCTTT. Translation gives CASSLVGGLNTEAFF.

This clonotype came up many times. The V and J genes are TRBV5-6 and TRBJ2-1; no clear D gene. Trimming pared 0 bases from V and 4 bases from J, leaving 11 bases between. The CDR3 has 15 amino acids. The germline V gene has CDR1 SGHDT and CDR2 YYEEEE. DNA of the CDR3: TGTGCCAGCAGCTTGGGATCGGCAGCGTACAATGAGCAGTTCTTC. Its protein is CASSLGSAAYNEQFF.

This clonotype has at least ten counts. The chain carries TRBV5-1 and TRBJ2-2; 7 bases align to TRBD2. The CDR3 runs to 16 residues. Per the germline V gene, CDR1 is SGHRS and CDR2 is YFSETQ. The J segment lost 4 bases and the V segment lost 0 bases, leaving 6 bases of the junction unmatched. The CDR3 is CASSLGVLAGTGELFF. In DNA form, the CDR3 reads TGCGCCAGCAGCTTGGGTGTGTTAGCGGGCACCGGGGAGCTGTTTTTT. The full variable domain, in which reference TRBV5-1 and TRBJ2-2 provide the parts outside the CDR3, is KAGVTQTPRYLIKTRGQQVTLSCSPISGHRSVSWYQQTPGQGLQFLFEYFSETQRNKGNFPGRFSGRQFSNSRSEMNVSTLELGDSALYLCASSLGVLAGTGELFFGEGSRLTVL.

V gene TRBV6-1 combines with J gene TRBJ2-7, with 9 nucleotides matching TRBD1. Per the germline V gene, CDR1 is MNHNS and CDR2 is SASEGT. Trimming at V came to 10 bases and at J to 3 bases, leaving 13 bases not matched to a gene. The CDR3 sequence is 15 residues long. CDR3 nucleotide sequence: TGTGCCACCAGAGAAGCCGGGACAGGGATCTACGAGCAGTACTTC. As protein: CATREAGTGIYEQYF.

The genes are TRBV7-3 and TRBJ2-4; D is perhaps TRBD2 (6 bases). V lost 6 bases and J lost 6, with 15 bases in between. Germline CDR1 SGHTA, CDR2 FQGTGA. The CDR3 is made up of 14 amino acids. The CDR3 loop is CASSNSGPGNIQYF. In nucleotides, the CDR3 is TGTGCCAGCAGTAATAGCGGTCCAGGAAACATTCAGTACTTC.

In its sample, this clonotype was seen a few times. J is TRBJ2-2 and V is TRBV6-2 or TRBV6-3; 12 bases align to TRBD2. Germline V gene sequence: CDR1 MNHEY, CDR2 SVGEGT. Trimming removed 2 bases from V and 5 bases from J; junction bases left unmatched: 0. The CDR3 spans 15 residues. The CDR3 loop reads CASSYGTSGTGELFF. The CDR3 DNA follows: TGTGCCAGCAGTTACGGGACTAGCGGGACCGGGGAGCTGTTTTTT.

This clonotype was observed many times. This rearrangement joins TRBV20-1 to TRBJ2-7; D unclear. V lost 6 bases to trimming and J lost 2 bases, with 11 bases between them. The CDR3 is made up of 12 amino acids. The germline CDR1 and CDR2 sequences are DFQATT and SNEGSKA (reference sequence). CDR3 bases: TGCAGTGCCAACTCCGGCCCCTACGAGCAGTACTTC. This codes for CSANSGPYEQYF.

DNA for the CDR3: TGTGCCAGCAGTTTATACTGGAATGAGCAGTTCTTC. Residues: CASSLYWNEQFF. V and J are TRBV28 and TRBJ2-1; D not resolved. This CDR3 is 12 amino acids long. V dropped 1 base and J dropped 7 bases, with 5 bases sitting between them. Germline V gene lookup returns CDR1 MDHEN and CDR2 SYDVKM.

This clonotype has ten or more counts. The V gene is TRBV18, the J gene TRBJ2-7, with 7 bases lining up with TRBD2. V dropped 9 bases and J dropped 7; count of bases not matched to a gene: 12. CDR1 and CDR2 (germline): KGHSH, LQKENI. The CDR3 is 13 residues long. The CDR3 is CASRPGLAEEQYF. CDR3 in DNA: TGTGCCAGTCGCCCAGGGCTAGCGGAGGAGCAGTACTTC.

At least ten counts were recorded for this clonotype. The gene calls are TRBV12-3 or TRBV12-4 and TRBJ2-1; 7 nucleotides match TRBD2. Unmatched junction bases numbered 6, after V lost 3 bases and J lost 4 bases. CDR3 size: 15 residues. DNA of the CDR3: TGTGCCAGCAGTTTCGGTCTAGCGGCTTACAATGAGCAGTTCTTC. It codes for CASSFGLAAYNEQFF.

This clonotype was seen only a few times. CDR3 sequence (DNA): TGTGCCAGTTCTGCGACCCGCCTCTACGAGCAGTACTTC. Protein sequence: CASSATRLYEQYF. The rearrangement links TRBV19 to TRBJ2-7; no clear D gene. Between the trimmed V and J ends, which lost 8 bases and 3 bases, there was a span of 14 bases. CDR3 length: 13 amino acids. Germline CDR1 and CDR2: LNHDA and SQIVND (reference sequence). The variable domain in full, completed from reference TRBV19 and TRBJ2-7, reads DGGITQSPKYLFRKEGQNVTLSCEQNLNHDAMYWYRQDPGQGLRLIYYSQIVNDFQKGDIAEGYSVSREKKESFPLTVTSAQKNPTAFYLCASSATRLYEQYFGPGTRLTVT.

The gene calls are TRBV5-1 and TRBJ2-1, with TRBD2 identical over 11 bases. The germline CDR1 and CDR2 sequences are SGHRS and YFSETQ. Trimming took 1 base from V and 5 from J; bases not matched to a gene: 11. The CDR3 is 18 residues long. The CDR3 loop reads CASSLPSLTSGSDNEQFF. DNA for the CDR3: TGCGCCAGCAGCTTGCCCTCACTAACTAGCGGGAGTGACAATGAGCAGTTCTTC.

Many counts were recorded for this clonotype. The chain combines TRBV12-3 or TRBV12-4 with TRBJ2-5, with 15 bases identical to TRBD2. The trim removed 5 bases at V and 5 bases at J, leaving 12 bases unmatched. The CDR3 totals 18 residues. CDR3 DNA: TGTGCCAGCAGTCACCACCACCCCGGGACTAGCGGGGGGGAGACCCAGTACTTC. Protein: CASSHHHPGTSGGETQYF.

Many counts were recorded for this clonotype. The chain links TRBV3-1 to TRBJ1-1, with D hard to call. Germline assignment: CDR1 LGHDT and CDR2 YNNKEL (reference sequence). This CDR3 region has 13 residues. Trimming cost V 4 bases and J 3 bases, with 9 bases left between them. CDR3 in amino acids: CASSPDMDTEAFF. The CDR3 nucleotides read TGTGCCAGCAGCCCAGACATGGACACTGAAGCTTTCTTT. Filled out from reference TRBV3-1 and TRBJ1-1, the complete variable domain reads DTAVSQTPKYLVTQMGNDKSIKCEQNLGHDTMYWYKQDSKKFLKIMFSYNNKELIINETVPNRFSPKSPDKAHLNLHINSLELGDSAVYFCASSPDMDTEAFFGQGTRLTVV.

This clonotype has ten or more counts. The rearrangement links TRBV5-5 to TRBJ2-1; TRBD2 aligns across 9 bases. Germline CDR1 SGHKS, CDR2 YYEKEE (reference sequence). CDR3 length: 15 residues. V gave up 3 bases and J gave up 9 bases; unmatched junction bases: 10. The CDR3 is CASSSGGAGGGEQFF. The CDR3 region has the DNA TGTGCCAGCAGCTCCGGGGGAGCGGGAGGAGGTGAGCAGTTCTTC. Combining the CDR3 with reference TRBV5-5 and TRBJ2-1 gives the whole variable domain DAGVTQSPTHLIKTRGQQVTLRCSPISGHKSVSWYQQVLGQGPQFIFQYYEKEERGRGNFPDRFSARQFPNYSSELNVNALLLGDSALYLCASSSGGAGGGEQFFGPGTRLTVL.

Concerning this clonotype: One base separates it from a far larger clone, so it is likely a read error. The CDR3 DNA follows: TGTGCCGGCAGCTTAGGCGGCGGGACCGGGGAGCTGTTTTTT. The encoded protein is CAGSLGGGTGELFF. The chain is built from TRBV11-1 and TRBJ2-2; D is perhaps TRBD2 (5 bases). CDR3 length equals 14 residues. Germline-derived CDR1 and CDR2 are SGHAT and FQDESV (reference sequence).

At least ten counts were recorded for this clonotype. V usage is TRBV20-1 and J usage is TRBJ2-5; TRBD2 aligns across 10 bases. The CDR3 spans 15 residues. The germline CDR1 and CDR2 sequences are DFQATT and SNEGSKA (reference sequence). V lost 3 bases, J lost 3 bases, and 7 bases stayed unmatched. The CDR3 region has the DNA TGCAGTGCTAGCTTACCTAGCGGGAGCGAAGAGACCCAGTACTTC. As protein: CSASLPSGSEETQYF.

CDR3 sequence reads: CATKGLAESYEQYF. The CDR3 nucleotides read TGTGCCACCAAGGGACTAGCGGAATCCTACGAGCAGTACTTC. V gene TRBV25-1 combines with J gene TRBJ2-7, with 11 bases lining up with TRBD2. The ends lost 10 bases at V and 1 base at J; junction bases unmatched: 6. This CDR3 contains 14 residues. From germline, CDR1 is MGHDK and CDR2 SYGVNS.